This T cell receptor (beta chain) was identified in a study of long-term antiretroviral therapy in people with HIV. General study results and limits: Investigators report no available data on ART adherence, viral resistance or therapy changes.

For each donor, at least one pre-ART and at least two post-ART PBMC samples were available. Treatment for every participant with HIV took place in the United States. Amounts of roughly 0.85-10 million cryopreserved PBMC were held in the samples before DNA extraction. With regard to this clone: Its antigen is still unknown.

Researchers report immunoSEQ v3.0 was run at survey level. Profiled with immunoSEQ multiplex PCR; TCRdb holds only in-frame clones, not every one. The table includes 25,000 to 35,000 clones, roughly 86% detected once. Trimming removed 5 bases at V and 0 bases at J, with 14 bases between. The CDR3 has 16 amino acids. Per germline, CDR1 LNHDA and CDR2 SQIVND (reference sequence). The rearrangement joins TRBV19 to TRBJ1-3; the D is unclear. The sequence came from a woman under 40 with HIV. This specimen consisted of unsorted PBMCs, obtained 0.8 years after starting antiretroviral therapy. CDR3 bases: TGTGCCAGTAGTCCCGGAGCGAGGAGCTCTGGAAACACCATATATTTT. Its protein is CASSPGARSSGNTIYF.